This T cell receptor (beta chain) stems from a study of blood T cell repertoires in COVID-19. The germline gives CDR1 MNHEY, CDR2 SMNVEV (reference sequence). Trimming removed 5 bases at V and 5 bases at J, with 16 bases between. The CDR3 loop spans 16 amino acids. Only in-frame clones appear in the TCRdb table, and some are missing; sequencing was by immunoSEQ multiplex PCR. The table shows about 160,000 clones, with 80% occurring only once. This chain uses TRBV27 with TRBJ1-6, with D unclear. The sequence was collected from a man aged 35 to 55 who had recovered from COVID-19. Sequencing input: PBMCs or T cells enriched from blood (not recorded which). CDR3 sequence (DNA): TGTGCCAGCAGTCCAACGGAGGGTACAAATAATTCACCCCTCCACTTT. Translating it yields CASSPTEGTNNSPLHF.